Ten or more counts support the clone carrying this TCR beta chain. This sample is part of a study of metastatic and nonmetastatic thyroid tumors. Study in general: Thyroid patients, malignant and benign, had repertoires compared across blood and tumor or nodule tissue.

TCRdb re-analyzed the PCR reads through MiXCR. In the table there are roughly 4,700 clones, 25% to 30% of which are singletons. There were no patients who had received any treatment before thyroid surgery. This receptor was taken from a female donor with papillary thyroid cancer or a benign thyroid nodule (not recorded which). Some clones in this sample may be carry-over from other donors' samples. Sequencing used adjacent normal tissue.

The CDR3 DNA sequence: TGCGCCAGCAGCCCCCAGACTCACGACGCTGAAGCTTTCTTT. It encodes CASSPQTHDAEAFF. The chain combines TRBV4-3 with TRBJ1-1; D is undetermined. V was cut by 4 bases and J by 6 bases, with 15 bases left in between. The CDR3 is made up of 14 amino acids. Germline CDR1 reads LGHNA; CDR2 reads YSLEER.